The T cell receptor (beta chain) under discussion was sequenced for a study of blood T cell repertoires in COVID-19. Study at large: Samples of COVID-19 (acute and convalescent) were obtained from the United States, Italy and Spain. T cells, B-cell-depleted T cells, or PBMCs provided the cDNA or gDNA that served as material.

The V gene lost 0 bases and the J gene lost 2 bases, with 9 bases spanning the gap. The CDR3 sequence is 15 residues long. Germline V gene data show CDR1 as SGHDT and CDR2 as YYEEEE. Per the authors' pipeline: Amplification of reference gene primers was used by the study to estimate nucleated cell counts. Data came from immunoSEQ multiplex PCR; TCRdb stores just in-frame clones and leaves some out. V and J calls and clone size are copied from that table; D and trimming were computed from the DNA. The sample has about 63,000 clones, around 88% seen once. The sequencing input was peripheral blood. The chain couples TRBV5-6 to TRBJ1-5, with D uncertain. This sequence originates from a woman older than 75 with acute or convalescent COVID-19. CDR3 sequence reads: CASSLGQVGNQPQHF. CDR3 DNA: TGTGCCAGCAGCTTGGGTCAGGTGGGCAATCAGCCCCAGCATTTT.